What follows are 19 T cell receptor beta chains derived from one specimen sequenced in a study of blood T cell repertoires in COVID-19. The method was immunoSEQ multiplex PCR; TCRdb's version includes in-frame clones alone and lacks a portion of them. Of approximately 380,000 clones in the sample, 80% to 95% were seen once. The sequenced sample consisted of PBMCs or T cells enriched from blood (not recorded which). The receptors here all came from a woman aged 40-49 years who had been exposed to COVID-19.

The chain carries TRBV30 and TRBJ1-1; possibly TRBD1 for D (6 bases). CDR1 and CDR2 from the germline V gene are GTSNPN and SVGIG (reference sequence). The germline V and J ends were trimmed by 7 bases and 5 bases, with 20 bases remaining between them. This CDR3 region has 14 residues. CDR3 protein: CALARGVRGTEAFF. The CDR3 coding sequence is TGTGCCTTGGCGAGAGGGGTTAGGGGGACTGAAGCTTTCTTT.

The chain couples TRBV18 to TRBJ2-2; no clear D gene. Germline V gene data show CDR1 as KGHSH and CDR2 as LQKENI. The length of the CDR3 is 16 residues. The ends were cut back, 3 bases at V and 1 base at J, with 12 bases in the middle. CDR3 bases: TGTGCCAGCTCACCTCGCAGTACAGTGAACACCGGGGAGCTGTTTTTT. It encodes CASSPRSTVNTGELFF.

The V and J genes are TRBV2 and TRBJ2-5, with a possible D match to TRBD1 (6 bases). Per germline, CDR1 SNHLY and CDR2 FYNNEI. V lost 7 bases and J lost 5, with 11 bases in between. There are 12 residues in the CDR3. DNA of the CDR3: TGTGCCAGCAAAGGGACACAGGAGACCCAGTACTTC. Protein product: CASKGTQETQYF.

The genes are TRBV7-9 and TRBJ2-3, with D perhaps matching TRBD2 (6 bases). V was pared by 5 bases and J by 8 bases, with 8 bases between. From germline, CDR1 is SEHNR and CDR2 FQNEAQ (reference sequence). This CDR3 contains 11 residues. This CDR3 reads CASSPGGTQYF. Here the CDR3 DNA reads TGTGCCAGCAGCCCCGGGGGTACGCAGTATTTT.

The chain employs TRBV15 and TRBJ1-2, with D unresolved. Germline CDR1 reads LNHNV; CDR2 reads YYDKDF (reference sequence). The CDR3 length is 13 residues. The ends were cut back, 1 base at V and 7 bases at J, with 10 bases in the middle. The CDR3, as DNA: TGTGCCACCAGCAGAGCCGGGCGGGGTGGCTACACCTTC. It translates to CATSRAGRGGYTF.

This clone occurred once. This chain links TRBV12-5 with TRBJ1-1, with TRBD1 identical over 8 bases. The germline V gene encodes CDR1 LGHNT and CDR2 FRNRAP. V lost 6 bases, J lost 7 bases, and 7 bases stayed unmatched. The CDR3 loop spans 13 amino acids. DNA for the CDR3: TGTGCTAGTGGAACAGGGGGAGTGGTTGAAGCTTTCTTT. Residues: CASGTGGVVEAFF.

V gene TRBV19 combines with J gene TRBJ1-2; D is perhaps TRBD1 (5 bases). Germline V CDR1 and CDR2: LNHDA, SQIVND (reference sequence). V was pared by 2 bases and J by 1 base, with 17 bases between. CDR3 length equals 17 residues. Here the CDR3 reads CASSIKRRQHVNYGYTF. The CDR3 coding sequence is TGTGCCAGTAGTATAAAGAGGAGACAGCATGTTAACTATGGCTACACCTTC.

This CDR3 reads CASSVGENEQFF. The CDR3 DNA reads TGTGCCAGCAGCGTAGGAGAGAATGAGCAGTTCTTC. The rearrangement links TRBV9 to TRBJ2-1; no definite D call. V was clipped by 0 bases and J by 7 bases, with 5 bases between them. The germline gives CDR1 SGDLS, CDR2 YYNGEE. The CDR3 has 12 amino acids. Complete variable domain (other parts from reference TRBV9 and TRBJ2-1): DSGVTQTPKHLITATGQRVTLRCSPRSGDLSVYWYQQSLDQGLQFLIQYYNGEERAKGNILERFSAQQFPDLHSELNLSSLELGDSALYFCASSVGENEQFFGPGTRLTVL.

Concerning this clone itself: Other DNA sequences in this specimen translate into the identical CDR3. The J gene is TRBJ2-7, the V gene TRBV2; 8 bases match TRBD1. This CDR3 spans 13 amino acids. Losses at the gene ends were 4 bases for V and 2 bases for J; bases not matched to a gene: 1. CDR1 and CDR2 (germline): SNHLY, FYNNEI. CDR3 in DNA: TGTGCCAGCAGTGTGACAGGGGCCTACGAGCAGTACTTC. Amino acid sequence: CASSVTGAYEQYF.

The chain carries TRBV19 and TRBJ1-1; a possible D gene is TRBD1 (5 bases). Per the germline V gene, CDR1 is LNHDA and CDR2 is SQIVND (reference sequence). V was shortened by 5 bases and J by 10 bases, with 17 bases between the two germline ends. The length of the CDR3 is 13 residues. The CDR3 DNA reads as TGTGCCAGTAGTCGTTCGCTTGACAGTCGAGCTTTCTTT. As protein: CASSRSLDSRAFF.

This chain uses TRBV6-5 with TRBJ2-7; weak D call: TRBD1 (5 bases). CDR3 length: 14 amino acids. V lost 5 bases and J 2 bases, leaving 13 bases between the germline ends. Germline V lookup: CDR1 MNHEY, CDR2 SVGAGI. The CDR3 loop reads CASSHSQGPYEQYF. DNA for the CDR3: TGTGCCAGCAGTCATTCGCAGGGTCCCTACGAGCAGTACTTC.

The CDR3 region has the DNA TGTGCCAGTAGTATAGGTTTACTAGCGGGAGTTCCCAATGAGCAGTTCTTC. Its translation is CASSIGLLAGVPNEQFF. The rearrangement links TRBV19 to TRBJ2-1; 11 positions agree with TRBD2. With 1 base clipped from V and 6 bases from J, the junction kept 8 bases outside the gene matches. CDR1 and CDR2 from the germline V gene are LNHDA and SQIVND (reference sequence). The CDR3 is made up of 17 amino acids.

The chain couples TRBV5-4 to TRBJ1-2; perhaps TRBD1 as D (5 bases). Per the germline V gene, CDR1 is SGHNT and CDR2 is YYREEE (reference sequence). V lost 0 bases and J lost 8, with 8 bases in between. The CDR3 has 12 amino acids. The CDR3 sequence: CASSLGGDGYTF. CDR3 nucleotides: TGTGCCAGCAGCTTGGGGGGGGACGGCTACACCTTC.

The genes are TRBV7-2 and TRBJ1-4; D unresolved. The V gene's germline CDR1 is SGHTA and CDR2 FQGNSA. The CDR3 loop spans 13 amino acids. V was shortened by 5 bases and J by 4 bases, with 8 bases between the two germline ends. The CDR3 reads CASSPGRNEKLFF. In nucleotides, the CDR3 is TGTGCCAGCAGCCCTGGGCGTAATGAAAAACTGTTTTTT.

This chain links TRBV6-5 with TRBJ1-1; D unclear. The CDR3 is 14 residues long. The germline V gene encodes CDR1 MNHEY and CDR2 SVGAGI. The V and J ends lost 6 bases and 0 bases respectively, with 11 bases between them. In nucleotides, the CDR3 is TGTGCCAGCAGACCACGGACTGTGAACACTGAAGCTTTCTTT. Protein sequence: CASRPRTVNTEAFF.

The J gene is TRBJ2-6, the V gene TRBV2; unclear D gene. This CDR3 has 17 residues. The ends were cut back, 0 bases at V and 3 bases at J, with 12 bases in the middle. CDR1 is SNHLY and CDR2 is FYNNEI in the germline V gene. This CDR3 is CASSEARSPFGANVLTF. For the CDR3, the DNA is TGTGCCAGCAGTGAAGCCCGCAGTCCCTTTGGGGCCAACGTCCTGACTTTC.

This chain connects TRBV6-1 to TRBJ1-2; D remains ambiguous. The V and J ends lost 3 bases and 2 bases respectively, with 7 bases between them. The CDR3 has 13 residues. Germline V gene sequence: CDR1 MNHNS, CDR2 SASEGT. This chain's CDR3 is CASSEGHNYGYTF. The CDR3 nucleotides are TGTGCCAGCAGTGAGGGCCACAACTATGGCTACACCTTC.

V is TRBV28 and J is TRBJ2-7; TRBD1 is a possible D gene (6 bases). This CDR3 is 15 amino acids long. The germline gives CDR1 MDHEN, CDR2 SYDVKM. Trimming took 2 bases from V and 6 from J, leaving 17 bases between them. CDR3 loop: CASSLQGPQGSEQYF. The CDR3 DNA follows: TGTGCCAGCAGTTTACAGGGGCCCCAGGGTTCCGAGCAGTACTTC.

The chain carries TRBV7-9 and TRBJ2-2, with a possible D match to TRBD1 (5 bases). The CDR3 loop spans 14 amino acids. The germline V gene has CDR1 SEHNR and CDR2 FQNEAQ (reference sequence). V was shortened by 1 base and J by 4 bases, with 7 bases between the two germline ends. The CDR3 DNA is TGTGCCAGCAGCTTAGAACAGGCCACCGGGGAGCTGTTTTTT. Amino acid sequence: CASSLEQATGELFF.